This T cell receptor (beta chain) was identified in a study of Ad26.COV2.S vaccination and SARS-CoV-2 variants. Study outcomes and limitations: Those who received vaccine or placebo ended up with similar non-spike TCR breadth. Those who received the vaccine showed greater spike-specific TCR breadth than those given placebo.

As to this clone: What it binds is not known.

The CDR3 length is 13 residues. Germline V gives CDR1 MGHRA, CDR2 YSYEKL. Trimming removed 1 base from V and 7 bases from J, with 10 bases in between. Profiling relied on immunoSEQ multiplex PCR, and the TCRdb table lists in-frame clones only, not all of them. This sample has around 350,000 clones, with just over 90% found just once. The chain links TRBV4-1 to TRBJ1-1, with D unclear. The source was peripheral blood, collected after recovery from COVID-19. The receptor was isolated from a human donor who had recovered from COVID-19. The CDR3 loop reads CASSQGGLSEAFF. The CDR3 DNA reads as TGCGCCAGCAGCCAAGGTGGACTAAGTGAAGCTTTCTTT.